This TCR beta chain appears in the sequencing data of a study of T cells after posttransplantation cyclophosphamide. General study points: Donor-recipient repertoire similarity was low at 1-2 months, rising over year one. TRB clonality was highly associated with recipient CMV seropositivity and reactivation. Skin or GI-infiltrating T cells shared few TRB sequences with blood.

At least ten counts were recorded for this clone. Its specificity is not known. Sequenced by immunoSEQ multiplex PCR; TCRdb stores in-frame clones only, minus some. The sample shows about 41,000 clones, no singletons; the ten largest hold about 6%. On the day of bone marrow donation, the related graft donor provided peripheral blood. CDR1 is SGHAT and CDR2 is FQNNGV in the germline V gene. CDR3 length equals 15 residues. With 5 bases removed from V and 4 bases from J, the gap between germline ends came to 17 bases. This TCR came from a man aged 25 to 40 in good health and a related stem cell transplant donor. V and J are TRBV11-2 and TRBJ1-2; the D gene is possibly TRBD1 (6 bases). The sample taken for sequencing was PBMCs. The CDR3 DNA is TGTGCCAGCAGCCCGACCCCGGACAGACTCTATGGCTACACCTTC. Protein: CASSPTPDRLYGYTF. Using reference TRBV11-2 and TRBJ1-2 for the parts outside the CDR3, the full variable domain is EAGVAQSPRYKIIEKRQSVAFWCNPISGHATLYWYQQILGQGPKLLIQFQNNGVVDDSQLPKDRFSAERLKGVDSTLKIQPAKLEDSAVYLCASSPTPDRLYGYTFGSGTRLTVV.